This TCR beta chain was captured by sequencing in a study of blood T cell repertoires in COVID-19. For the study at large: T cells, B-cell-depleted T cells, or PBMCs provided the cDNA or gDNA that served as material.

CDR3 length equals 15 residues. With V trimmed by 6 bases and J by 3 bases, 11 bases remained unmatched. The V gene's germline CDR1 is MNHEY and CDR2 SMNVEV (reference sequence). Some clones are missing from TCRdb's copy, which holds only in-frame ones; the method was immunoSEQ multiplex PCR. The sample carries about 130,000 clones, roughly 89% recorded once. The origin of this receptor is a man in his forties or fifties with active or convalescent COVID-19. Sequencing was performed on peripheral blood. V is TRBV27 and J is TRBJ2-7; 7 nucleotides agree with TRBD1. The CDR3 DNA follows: TGTGCCAGCAGCCCCCAGGGGACAGTGAGCTACGAGCAGTACTTC. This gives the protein CASSPQGTVSYEQYF.